This T cell receptor (beta chain) appears in the sequencing data of a study of blood T cells in healthy people across ages. General study results and limits: A roughly linear age-dependent decrease characterized TCR beta diversity per million T cells.

A word on this clonotype: The antigen remains unidentified.

Combining a sample-barcoded 5' primer with a J-beta primer mix, a second PCR ran for 7 to 11 cycles. TCRdb passed the 5' RACE reads through MiXCR, listing each CDR3 protein once. There are roughly 800,000 distinct CDR3 sequences in the sample; 20% to 25% occur only once, and under 4.5% lies in the top ten. The CDR3 is 12 amino acids. The germline V gene has CDR1 SQVTM and CDR2 ANQGSEA. V lost 4 bases and J 6 bases, leaving 12 bases between the germline ends. The sample was also reused in another study, on T cells of mothers and their children.

The sequence was obtained from a boy aged 10-17 years in good health. The sample consisted of blood. V is TRBV29-1 and J is TRBJ1-2; no clear D gene. The CDR3 region is CSVVLADHGYTF. DNA for the CDR3: TGCAGCGTTGTGTTGGCTGATCATGGCTACACCTTC.